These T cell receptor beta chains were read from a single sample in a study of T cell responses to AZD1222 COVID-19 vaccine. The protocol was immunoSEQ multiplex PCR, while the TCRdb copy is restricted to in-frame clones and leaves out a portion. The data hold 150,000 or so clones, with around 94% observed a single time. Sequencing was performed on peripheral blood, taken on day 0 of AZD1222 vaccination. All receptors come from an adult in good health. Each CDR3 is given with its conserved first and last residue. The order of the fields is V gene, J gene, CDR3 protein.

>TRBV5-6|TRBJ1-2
CASSPRPGGVHGYTF
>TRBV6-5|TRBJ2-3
CASSSDSTDTQYF
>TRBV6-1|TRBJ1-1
CASSEWGWSTEAFF
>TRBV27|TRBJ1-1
CASIERTGKAFF
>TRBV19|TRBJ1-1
CASKGQMNTEAFF
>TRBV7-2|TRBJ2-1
CASSLVWGTVDDEQFF
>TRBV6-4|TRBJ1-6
CASTHPRDTKLVSYNSPLHF
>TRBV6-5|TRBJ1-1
CASRNSGGADTEAFF
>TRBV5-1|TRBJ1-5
CASSLGTSNQPQHF
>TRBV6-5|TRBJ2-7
CASSQTRGGGYEQYF
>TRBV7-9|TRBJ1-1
CASSFDSRGMEAFF
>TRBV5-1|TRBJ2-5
CASSTLQREETQYF
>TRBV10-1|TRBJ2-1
CASRAGWEGEQFF
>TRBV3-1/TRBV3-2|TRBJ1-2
CASSHMGQGASYGYTF
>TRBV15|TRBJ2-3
CATSRETTDTQYF
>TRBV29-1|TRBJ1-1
CSVVPALRLYAIEAFF
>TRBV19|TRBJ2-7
CASSTTGRAYEQYF
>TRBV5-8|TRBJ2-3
CASSTGTSGRSDTQYF
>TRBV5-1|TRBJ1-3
CASSAWGSGNTIYF
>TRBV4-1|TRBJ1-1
CASGYWVDGTEAFF
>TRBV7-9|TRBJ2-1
CASSLDISYNEQFF
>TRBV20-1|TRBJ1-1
CSATHNTEAFF
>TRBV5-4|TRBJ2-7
CASSFGLAGSPYEQYF
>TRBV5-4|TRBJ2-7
CASSSGQDYEQYF